Below, one T cell receptor (beta chain) is given with its context. The primer mix had 60 Vbeta and 13 Jbeta primers. Data came from immunoSEQ multiplex PCR; TCRdb stores just in-frame clones and leaves some out. In the table there are around 100,000 clones, around 65% of which are singletons. CDR1 and CDR2 (germline): MGHRA, YSYEKL. Unmatched junction bases numbered 8, after V lost 0 bases and J lost 6 bases. The CDR3 length is 16 residues. These data are taken from a study of cytomegalovirus exposure and HLA in healthy donors. The V and J genes are TRBV4-1 and TRBJ2-3, with 8 nucleotides matching TRBD2. The sequence derives from a woman aged 50 to 60 in good health and CMV-seronegative. The source material was PBMCs. The CDR3 loop is CASSQDPAWTSDTQYF. The CDR3 region has the DNA TGCGCCAGCAGCCAAGACCCGGCCTGGACTAGCGATACGCAGTATTTT.